The clone carrying this TCR beta chain has just a few counts. The antigen is unknown. The source of the sample is a study of early T cells in non-severe SARS-CoV-2 infection. For the study at large: Unsorted whole blood bulk RNA was sequenced, with unpaired chains. The study, taken as a whole, reports: The matching step, a VDJdb search, favored anti-spike CD8 responses and missed private and CD4 specificities.

Germline lookup yields CDR1 LNHDA and CDR2 SQIVND (reference sequence). This CDR3 has 13 residues. Trimming left V 2 bases short and J 9 bases short, with 11 bases between. In the library, individual cDNA molecules carried attached unique molecular identifiers. TCRdb ran MiXCR on the 5' RACE reads and lists one entry per CDR3 protein. The data contain about 35,000 distinct CDR3 sequences, approximately 4.4% of them seen just once; the ten biggest clones take up 7.5% to 8.5%. Sequenced input: whole blood. The rearrangement links TRBV19 to TRBJ2-1; perhaps TRBD1 as D (6 bases). This clonotype was sampled from an adult who was a healthcare worker with PCR-confirmed SARS-CoV-2 infection or an uninfected control (not recorded which). The CDR3: CASSINRESEQFF. DNA for the CDR3: TGTGCCAGTAGTATAAACAGGGAAAGTGAGCAGTTCTTC. The full variable domain, in which reference TRBV19 and TRBJ2-1 provide the parts outside the CDR3, is DGGITQSPKYLFRKEGQNVTLSCEQNLNHDAMYWYRQDPGQGLRLIYYSQIVNDFQKGDIAEGYSVSREKKESFPLTVTSAQKNPTAFYLCASSINRESEQFFGPGTRLTVL.